This T cell receptor beta chain was found in a study of technical replicates of blood from a few donors (dated by TCRdb to about 2017). Of note for this clone: The antigen it recognizes is unknown. No much larger clonotype is one base removed from it; base qualities were not supplied.

CDR1 and CDR2 were assigned from the germline V gene as MDHEN and SYDVKM. The CDR3 starts with the cysteine, ends with the phenylalanine, and has 13 residues. Solely the CDR3 DNA is kept, with 39 bases framed from the first base. Trimming takes 8 bases off V and 12 bases off J; junction bases not matched to a gene: 6. The library was produced with the immunoSEQ multiplex PCR assay. In its TCRdb copy, this immuneACCESS table keeps in-frame sequences only and misses some clones. Where compared with another copy, unresolved V genes explain less than half of these, and the others have no known cause. The sample table records around 80,000 clones; about 98% of these occur just once. The ten biggest clones cover approximately 0.14% of the sample.

The clonotype was recovered from a human donor in good health. The sequenced material came from T cells isolated from PBMCs. The rearrangement combines TRBV28 with TRBJ2-1, with 14 bases aligning to TRBD2. The CDR3 sequence is CASGLAGGGAQFF. The bases are TGTGCCAGCGGACTAGCGGGAGGAGGGGCGCAGTTCTTC.